This T cell receptor (beta chain) emerged from a study of OX40 agonist ivuxolimab in advanced cancers. The assay was immunoSEQ multiplex PCR, and TCRdb's table has in-frame clones only and misses some. The table has roughly 86,000 clones, 80% to 95% seen once. Germline V gives CDR1 MNHEY, CDR2 SVGAGI. V was cut by 6 bases and J by 4 bases, with 16 bases left in between. The CDR3 spans 14 residues. The genes are TRBV6-5 and TRBJ2-7; TRBD2 might be the D (6 bases). The sequences come from CD4+ or CD8+ T cells sorted from blood, collected in a trial of the OX40 agonist ivuxolimab. The TCR sequence derives from an adult with an advanced solid tumor such as melanoma, head and neck, liver or kidney cancer. For the CDR3, the DNA is TGTGCCAGCAGCCAACTAGCATCGCTTTACGAGCAGTACTTC. Residues: CASSQLASLYEQYF.